This TCR beta chain was profiled in a study of blood T cell repertoires in COVID-19. There are 15 residues in the CDR3. V lost 3 bases and J 0 bases, leaving 9 bases between the germline ends. The germline gives CDR1 SGHTA, CDR2 FQGTGA. As originally analysed: Reference gene primer amplification gave estimated nucleated cell counts. Here immunoSEQ multiplex PCR was the method, and the copy in TCRdb shows in-frame clones only, minus some. V and J calls and clone size are given by that table; D and trimming were obtained from the DNA. The sample shows approximately 90,000 clones, around nine tenths of them seen only once.

The V gene is TRBV7-3, the J gene TRBJ2-1; D is ambiguous. This clonotype originated in a woman older than 75 with acute or convalescent COVID-19. Sequenced material: peripheral blood. The CDR3 DNA follows: TGTGCCAGCAGCTTGGTCAGCGTCTCCTACAATGAGCAGTTCTTC. This sequence encodes CASSLVSVSYNEQFF.